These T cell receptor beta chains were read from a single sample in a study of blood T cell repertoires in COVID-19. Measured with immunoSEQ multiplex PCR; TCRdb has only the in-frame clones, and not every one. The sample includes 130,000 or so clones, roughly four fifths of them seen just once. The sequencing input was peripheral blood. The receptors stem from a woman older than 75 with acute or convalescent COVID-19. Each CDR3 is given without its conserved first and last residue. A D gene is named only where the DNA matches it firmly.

ASSTGLYQPQH	11	TRBV12-3/TRBV12-4	.	TRBJ1-5
ASSAFDRPTRGETQY	15	TRBV9	.	TRBJ2-5
ASSYSSYNEQF	11	TRBV6-5	.	TRBJ2-1
ASTVAEKWSEAF	12	TRBV7-9	.	TRBJ1-1
ASSYQTGRMEAF	12	TRBV6-5	TRBD1	TRBJ1-1
ASSQGQGYTEAF	12	TRBV4-3	TRBD1	TRBJ1-1
ASRQGTEAF	9	TRBV2	.	TRBJ1-1
ATRDPRVVQTQY	12	TRBV3-1/TRBV3-2	.	TRBJ2-5
ASSRSGTVSTDTQY	14	TRBV2	TRBD1	TRBJ2-3
ASSLIGGGAASYNEQF	16	TRBV14	TRBD2	TRBJ2-1
SVAQGSTEAF	10	TRBV29-1	TRBD1	TRBJ1-1
ASSSTLAAGELF	12	TRBV7-3	TRBD2	TRBJ2-2
ASSLQGISGQLRRNYGREKLF	21	TRBV5-1	.	TRBJ1-4
ASSGQGDTEAF	11	TRBV7-9	TRBD1	TRBJ1-1
ASSTGQRNSPLH	12	TRBV9	TRBD1	TRBJ1-6
SGMSTEAF	8	TRBV29-1	.	TRBJ1-1
ASSLTGANTEAF	12	TRBV11-3	TRBD1	TRBJ1-1
ASSAGDAKPQH	11	TRBV2	.	TRBJ1-5
ASSLGVRETQY	11	TRBV7-9	.	TRBJ2-5
ASSAAEGDSGYGYT	14	TRBV7-9	TRBD1	TRBJ1-2
ASSRGGKSYEQY	12	TRBV11-3	.	TRBJ2-7
ASTEDGGRRELF	12	TRBV6-5	.	TRBJ2-2
ASSPTGAYEQY	11	TRBV3-1/TRBV3-2	TRBD1	TRBJ2-7
ASRKQGGNSYEQY	13	TRBV28	TRBD1	TRBJ2-7
ASSEYGGRSGNTIY	14	TRBV6-1	.	TRBJ1-3
ASSYSRSNPNEQF	13	TRBV6-2/TRBV6-3	.	TRBJ2-1
ASSVETPGEEKLF	13	TRBV9	.	TRBJ1-4
ASSLSWRASPYGYT	14	TRBV27	.	TRBJ1-2
ASSQVAASRTGRGTEAF	17	TRBV4-3	TRBD1	TRBJ1-1
ASGTRVGTEAF	11	TRBV12-3/TRBV12-4	.	TRBJ1-1
ASSLSPTGGTDTQY	14	TRBV5-1	.	TRBJ2-3
ASSPADRTYGYT	12	TRBV18	TRBD1	TRBJ1-2
ASSPEWDRVYGYT	13	TRBV4-1	TRBD1	TRBJ1-2
ASSTTGTGDGEQF	13	TRBV19	TRBD1	TRBJ2-1
ASSDRGGKYEQY	12	TRBV19	TRBD2	TRBJ2-7
ASSSDYQGEKLF	12	TRBV18	.	TRBJ1-4